This T cell receptor beta chain was sequenced in a study of T cells after yellow fever vaccination. Broader study findings: The appearance of a small share of clonotypes in both CD4 and CD8 compartments was observed. Post-booster repertoires contained most primary-vaccination clones again (about 95% CD4, around 88% CD8).

TCRdb reanalysed the 5' RACE reads using MiXCR and keeps one entry per CDR3 protein. In the table there are 500,000 to 550,000 distinct CDR3 sequences, just over 20% of which are singletons. This clonotype has more than one count but fewer than ten. The antigen is not known. Trimming took 6 bases from V and 8 from J, leaving 20 bases between them. CDR3 length: 16 residues. The receptor comes from a man aged 18 to 29 who received the YFV17D yellow fever vaccine. The chain joins TRBV12-3 or TRBV12-4 to TRBJ1-6, with D possibly TRBD1 on 6 matching bases. The sequences come from PBMCs, collected approximately 22 days after the first yellow fever vaccination. CDR3 coding DNA: TGTGCCAGCAGCCCCATGGGGGGGCGCCTGGATTCACCCCTCCACTTT. Protein product: CASSPMGGRLDSPLHF.